Listed below are T cell receptor beta chains from one sample, sequenced in a study of blood T cell repertoires in COVID-19. Data came from immunoSEQ multiplex PCR; TCRdb stores just in-frame clones and leaves some out. The table shows 35,000 to 55,000 clones, with 69% occurring only once. Sequencing was performed on peripheral blood. Receptors were obtained from an elderly man with acute or convalescent COVID-19. Each CDR3 is given with its conserved first and last residue. The order of the fields is CDR3 DNA, CDR3 protein, V gene, clone size, D gene, J gene. The D gene is left open where the match is weak. The size entry is marked missing in some rows and otherwise reads once, few, many or a size class.

TGTGCCAGCTCACCCGAAAGGAGGAACACTGAAGCTTTCTTT | CASSPERRNTEAFF | TRBV18 | - | - | TRBJ1-1
TGTGCCAGCAGCTTATACAGCTACGAGCAGTACTTC | CASSLYSYEQYF | TRBV11-2 | - | - | TRBJ2-7
TGTGCCAGCTCACCAGAACCCGGCGGGGAGCTGTTTTTT | CASSPEPGGELFF | TRBV18 | - | - | TRBJ2-2
TGTGCCAGCAGAAAACAGGGTGAGGCGACTAATGAAAAACTGTTTTTT | CASRKQGEATNEKLFF | TRBV13 | few | - | TRBJ1-4
TGTGCCAGCAGCCAAGAGGGGACTATGACTTATGGCTACACCTTC | CASSQEGTMTYGYTF | TRBV14 | - | - | TRBJ1-2
TGTGCCAGCAGTTCAACTAGAACCCATAGCACAGATACGCAGTATTTT | CASSSTRTHSTDTQYF | TRBV7-3 | few | - | TRBJ2-3
TGTGCCAGCAGCTTACGCATAGCGGGAGCCTACGAGCAGTACTTC | CASSLRIAGAYEQYF | TRBV7-2 | - | TRBD2 | TRBJ2-7
TGCGCCAGCAGCGGGATGGGAGGTACTTGGACTGAAGCTTTCTTT | CASSGMGGTWTEAFF | TRBV5-1 | - | - | TRBJ1-1
TGTGCCTGGAGTGGACAGGCTACCTACGAGCAGTACTTC | CAWSGQATYEQYF | TRBV30 | - | - | TRBJ2-7
TGTGCCTGGAGTGCTCTGGGACAGGGGAACAATGAGCAGTTCTTC | CAWSALGQGNNEQFF | TRBV30 | - | TRBD1 | TRBJ2-1
TGTGCCAGTAAGGGAGGGGACAAATATAATTCACCCCTCCACTTT | CASKGGDKYNSPLHF | TRBV19 | few | - | TRBJ1-6